This T cell receptor (beta chain) was profiled in a study of T cells after yellow fever vaccination (dated by TCRdb to the late 2010s). Background on the whole study: Libraries from fractions with low cell numbers were prepared with the SMART-Seq v4 Ultra Low Input RNA kit. Bulk TCR alpha and beta repertoires were sequenced longitudinally to track T-cell clones before and after primary and booster YFV17D yellow fever vaccination. Two healthy male donors, one aged 18 to 29 and one aged 30 to 40 years, made up the cohort. Blood was drawn at multiple timepoints before and after primary and secondary immunization, with bulk PBMC replicates and cell subsets isolated.

The sample's treatment or condition label, in plain terms: live attenuated yellow fever vaccine strain. PBMCs were isolated from peripheral blood using a standard Ficoll-Paque protocol. CD4 and CD8 T-cell fractions were isolated with Dynabeads CD4 and CD8 positive selection kits. RNA was extracted with TriZol from bulk PBMCs, CD4 and CD8 fractions, and dextramer-positive and dextramer-negative fractions. This clonotype was detected ten times or more. The specificity of this receptor is unknown. No per-base quality is available; no much larger clone lies one base away. TCR cDNA was synthesized by 5'RACE template switching, through which a universal primer site and unique molecular identifiers were introduced. Priming for cDNA synthesis came from both the TCR alpha and TCR beta constant segments. Libraries were amplified in two PCR steps, with sample barcodes and sequencing adapters added in the second step. Libraries were sequenced on Illumina HiSeq 2500 (2x100 bp) or NovaSeq (2x150 bp). In the authors' own workflow: MIGEC was used to demultiplex reads and collapse the reads into UMI consensus sequences, and MiXCR was used for V(D)J alignment. Vaccine-responding clonotypes were defined with edgeR using replicate PBMC samples, requiring FDR below 0.01 and a log2 fold change above 5 up to day 15. CD4 or CD8 identity was assigned to each bulk clonotype according to whether the clonotype was present at higher abundance in the sequenced CD4 repertoire or the sequenced CD8 repertoire. TCRdb handled the public reads itself, with Q25 trimming in fastp and clone calling in MiXCR, and kept productive beta chains. Each CDR3 protein appears once, grouped with its most common genes and DNA. These V and J calls rely on TCRdb rather than the paper's analysis. For this sample the table gives tens of thousands of distinct CDR3 sequences, of which about 7% were detected only once. About 40% of the sample is in the top ten clones.

What the research found in general, with its limitations: Computational filtering was needed because FACS-sorted repertoires could contain abundant contaminating clonotypes from the bulk population. The secondary T-cell response was weaker than the primary response but faster, peaking on day 5 instead of day 15. Because only two donors were included in the study, the extent to which the findings can be generalized is limited. A small fraction of clonotypes showed up in both the CD4 and CD8 compartments, probably as a result of convergent recombination. Most clones expanded after primary vaccination were re-detected after the booster (96% of CD4 and around 88% of CD8), suggesting broad memory maintenance.

CDR1 and CDR2 are drawn from the germline V gene: SGHTA, FQGNSA. V lost 5 bases and J lost 8 bases, and the count of bases not matched to a germline gene is 6. Measured from the cysteine to the phenylalanine, the CDR3 is 14 residues long. Kept here is only the CDR3 DNA, which spans 42 bases and is read in frame from base 1. The rearrangement joined TRBV7-2 to TRBJ2-1; 10 of the junction bases match TRBD2. The sequenced sample was CD8+ T cells sorted from PBMCs, obtained approximately 47 days after the first yellow fever vaccination. The clonotype originates from a young man who received the YFV17D yellow fever vaccine. The CDR3 is CASSQGLAYDEQFF. The nucleotide sequence is TGTGCCAGCAGCCAGGGACTAGCGTATGATGAGCAGTTCTTC.